The subject of this entry is one T cell receptor beta chain. This specimen comes from a study of blood T cell repertoires in COVID-19. Overall study: COVID-19 samples from acute and convalescent phases originated in the United States, Italy and Spain.

The CDR3 length is 15 residues. The junction had 5 bases not matched to a gene; V was cut back by 6 bases and J by 0 bases. CDR1 is LGHDT, CDR2 YNNKEL, per germline (reference sequence). Authors' processing steps: Estimates of nucleated cell counts were drawn from the amplification of reference gene primers. Sequenced by immunoSEQ multiplex PCR; TCRdb stores in-frame clones only, minus some. For V, J and clone size, that table is used; D and trimming come from the DNA. Of fewer than 40,000 clones in the sample, around 91% were seen once. Specimen: peripheral blood. The receptor's source is a man between 60 and 70 years old with active COVID-19. The V and J genes are TRBV3-1 (or the pseudogene TRBV3-2) and TRBJ2-1; 7 bases match TRBD2. The CDR3 DNA sequence: TGTGCCAGCAGTCCTTCTAGCGGCTCCTACAATGAGCAGTTCTTC. It translates to CASSPSSGSYNEQFF.